The clone carrying this TCR beta chain was recorded at least ten times. Its antigen is unknown. Germline V gives CDR1 SGHNT, CDR2 YYREEE (reference sequence). The V and J ends lost 4 bases and 1 base, in that order; junction bases with no gene match: 6. This CDR3 contains 16 residues. This sample is part of a study of early T cells in non-severe SARS-CoV-2 infection. Background on the study: Investigators sequenced bulk RNA drawn from unsorted whole blood, and chains remained unpaired.

Study results and limitations: Anti-spike CD8 responses were favored by VDJdb matching, which missed private and CD4 specificities.

In the library, individual cDNA molecules carried attached unique molecular identifiers. From the 5' RACE reads, TCRdb called clonotypes with MiXCR, one entry per CDR3 protein. Of around 30,000 distinct CDR3 sequences in the sample, under 6.5% were seen once. The sample consisted of whole blood. The rearrangement joins TRBV5-4 to TRBJ2-7; 12 bases agree with TRBD2. The receptor comes from an adult who was a healthcare worker with PCR-confirmed SARS-CoV-2 infection or an uninfected control (not recorded which). Here the CDR3 DNA reads TGTGCCAGCAGCACAAATCTAGCGGGGGGGTCCTACGAGCAGTACTTC. This sequence encodes CASSTNLAGGSYEQYF.